This T cell receptor beta chain was profiled in a study of preoperative IRX-2 immunotherapy in early breast cancer. The treatment is: preoperative locoregional IRX-2 cytokine immunotherapy. Patients received preoperative, locoregional IRX-2 cytokine immunotherapy in a phase Ib study. CDR1 is MNHEY, CDR2 SMNVEV, per germline (reference sequence). The CDR3 covers 14 residues. Trimming cost V 2 bases and J 2 bases, with 10 bases left between them. Only in-frame clones appear in the TCRdb table, and some are missing; sequencing was by immunoSEQ multiplex PCR. This sample has 35,000 to 55,000 clones, with around 96% found just once.

Source: tumor tissue, taken after IRX-2 immunotherapy. The rearrangement links TRBV27 to TRBJ2-7; a possible D gene is TRBD1 (6 bases). This clonotype was obtained from a human donor with breast cancer. CDR3 DNA: TGTGCCAGCAGTTTAGGGGGACAAACCTACGAGCAGTACTTC. Translation gives CASSLGGQTYEQYF.